This TCR beta chain was sequenced for a study of low-dose radiotherapy and immunotherapy resistance in tumors. Study-wide context: Cohort 1 patients were irradiated with 0.5 Gy fractions every 2 weeks to 6.5 Gy total.

First-strand cDNA used TRAV- and TRBV-specific primers, covering alpha and beta chains. TCR amplification involved approximately 20 PCR cycles with a constant-region primer and V-primer adapter. TCRdb fed the reads into MiXCR, producing one record per CDR3 protein. The data show some 100,000 distinct CDR3 sequences, less than 25% seen once. Of note for this clonotype: Given a far larger clone just one base away, this is likely a sequencing read error.

The CDR3 has 12 residues. Germline V lookup: CDR1 MNHNY, CDR2 SVGAGI (reference sequence). Described time point: after trial treatment. Indicated treatment: LDRT plus nivolumab, ipilimumab, low-dose cyclophosphamide and aspirin (RACIN trial). Administered to the donors were nivolumab, ipilimumab, aspirin, low-dose cyclophosphamide and low-dose radiotherapy. The source is a male donor with prostate cancer. The genes are TRBV6-6 and TRBJ2-7; no definite D call. The material sequenced was PBMCs, taken after low-dose radiotherapy plus immunotherapy. This CDR3 reads CASSYNSYEQNF. The CDR3 bases are TGTGCCAGCAGTTATAACAGCTACGAGCAGAACTTC.